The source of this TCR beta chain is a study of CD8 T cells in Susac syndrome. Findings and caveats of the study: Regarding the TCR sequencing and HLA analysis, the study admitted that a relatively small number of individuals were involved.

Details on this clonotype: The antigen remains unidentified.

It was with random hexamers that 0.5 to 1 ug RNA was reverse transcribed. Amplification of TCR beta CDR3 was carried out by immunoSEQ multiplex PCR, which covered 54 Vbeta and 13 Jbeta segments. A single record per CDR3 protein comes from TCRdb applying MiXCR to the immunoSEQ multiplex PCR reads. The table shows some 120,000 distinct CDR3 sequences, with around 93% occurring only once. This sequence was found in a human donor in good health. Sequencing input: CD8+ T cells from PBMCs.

The CDR3 protein is CASSASTNEKLFF. The CDR3 coding sequence is TGTGCCAGCAGCGCGTCAACTAATGAAAAACTGTTTTTT. The rearrangement joins TRBV7-9 to TRBJ1-4; D is unclear. This CDR3 is built from 13 residues. In germline, CDR1 is SEHNR, CDR2 FQNEAQ (reference sequence). V was cut by 5 bases and J by 0 bases, with 4 bases left in between.